A single sample is the source of the 29 T cell receptor beta chains below, sequenced in a study of control samples from healthy donors and cancer patients. Produced via immunoSEQ multiplex PCR; TCRdb's table is partial and in-frame only. Counted here are fewer than 200,000 clones, approximately 95% occurring once; the ten biggest clones make up roughly 1.6%. The material sequenced was blood. The receptor set was obtained from a man aged 18 to 35 in good health.

The chain combines TRBV12-3 or TRBV12-4 with TRBJ2-3; D call uncertain. V was clipped by 1 base and J by 10 bases, with 6 bases between them. The length of the CDR3 is 11 residues. Here the CDR3 reads CASSLGSAQYF. The CDR3 DNA follows: TGTGCCAGCAGTTTAGGGAGTGCGCAGTATTTT.

This sequence joins TRBV28 and TRBJ1-6; D unclear. From germline, CDR1 is MDHEN and CDR2 SYDVKM. V lost 4 bases to trimming and J lost 7 bases, with 23 bases between them. CDR3 size: 18 residues. CDR3 DNA: TGTGCCAGCAGTTCAGACCCTCGGGCAGACAAAATAAATTCACCCCTCCACTTT. Translating gives CASSSDPRADKINSPLHF.

The chain has TRBV24-1 and TRBJ2-3; possibly TRBD1 or TRBD2 for D (5 bases each). The germline gives CDR1 KGHDR, CDR2 SFDVKD. The CDR3 loop spans 16 amino acids. With 9 bases removed from V and 5 bases from J, the gap between germline ends came to 23 bases. The CDR3 DNA follows: TGTGCCACCCTCTCCCAATCGGGGCAAAGAGGAGATACGCAGTATTTT. It is translated as CATLSQSGQRGDTQYF.

Details on this clone: One junction end disagrees with the germline gene, perhaps due to a read error. The gene calls are TRBV4-1 and TRBJ1-1; D is ambiguous. The CDR3 runs to 12 residues. Germline assignment: CDR1 MGHRA and CDR2 YSYEKL. CDR3 region: CASSQGAGPAIF. The CDR3 DNA reads as TGCGCCAGCAGCCAAGGAGCAGGACCGGCGATCTTT.

The V gene is TRBV2, the J gene TRBJ2-3; D possibly corresponds to TRBD2 (6 bases). Trimming removed 4 bases from V and 4 bases from J, with 18 bases in between. From germline, CDR1 is SNHLY and CDR2 FYNNEI. CDR3 length equals 16 residues. CDR3 in amino acids: CASSGGEGRISDTQYF. Here the CDR3 DNA reads TGTGCCAGCAGTGGGGGGGAAGGGAGGATCTCAGATACGCAGTATTTT.

This rearrangement joins TRBV15 to TRBJ1-2; D uncertain. The germline CDR1 and CDR2 sequences are LNHNV and YYDKDF (reference sequence). The CDR3 spans 13 residues. Trimming cost V 0 bases and J 8 bases, with 10 bases left between them. The CDR3 sequence: CATSRDLNEGYTF. DNA of the CDR3: TGTGCCACCAGCAGAGATCTTAATGAGGGCTACACCTTC.

The chain uses TRBV10-1 and TRBJ2-7; D gene ambiguous. This CDR3 region has 13 residues. V lost 3 bases and J lost 2, with 8 bases in between. Germline assignment: CDR1 WNHNN and CDR2 SYGVQD (reference sequence). CDR3 loop: CASSETQAYEQYF. The CDR3 DNA sequence: TGCGCCAGCAGTGAAACACAAGCCTACGAGCAGTACTTC.

The rearrangement joins TRBV5-1 to TRBJ2-2; TRBD1 might be the D (6 bases). The CDR3 sequence is 15 residues long. The germline V and J ends were trimmed by 5 bases and 0 bases, with 11 bases remaining between them. Germline loops: CDR1 SGHRS, CDR2 YFSETQ. In DNA form, the CDR3 reads TGCGCCAGCAGTCCGGACAGTTCGAACACCGGGGAGCTGTTTTTT. This translates into CASSPDSSNTGELFF.

The J gene is TRBJ1-5, the V gene TRBV28; D not certain. The CDR3 extends over 16 amino acids. Germline assignment: CDR1 MDHEN and CDR2 SYDVKM. V shed 6 bases and J shed 0 bases, with 15 bases lying between them. CDR3: CASRAPPRFSNQPQHF. CDR3 nucleotide sequence: TGTGCCAGCAGAGCCCCCCCGCGGTTTAGCAATCAGCCCCAGCATTTT.

V and J are TRBV4-1 and TRBJ2-3; 8 bases are a match to TRBD2. This CDR3 region has 16 residues. V lost 0 bases to trimming and J lost 7 bases; unmatched junction nucleotides: 9. Looked up from germline, CDR1 is MGHRA and CDR2 is YSYEKL. The CDR3 DNA reads TGCGCCAGCAGCCAAGATCTTACGGGGGGGAAAAATACGCAGTATTTT. This codes for CASSQDLTGGKNTQYF.

The rearrangement links TRBV7-9 to TRBJ2-7, with 10 bases matching TRBD1. Germline V gives CDR1 SEHNR, CDR2 FQNEAQ (reference sequence). The CDR3 covers 17 residues. V lost 0 bases and J lost 4; bases outside the gene matches: 9. CDR3 protein: CASSLATGGVEGYEQYF. CDR3 nucleotides: TGTGCCAGCAGCTTAGCGACAGGGGGCGTGGAGGGTTACGAGCAGTACTTC.

V and J are TRBV5-1 and TRBJ1-4; maybe TRBD1 (5 bases). CDR1 is SGHRS, CDR2 YFSETQ, per germline. Trimming shortened V by 0 bases and J by 8 bases, and 11 bases separated the two germline ends. This CDR3 spans 14 amino acids. Here the CDR3 reads CASSLAGRVEKLFF. The DNA for the CDR3 is TGCGCCAGCAGCTTGGCGGGGCGGGTCGAAAAACTGTTTTTT.

The chain links TRBV7-8 to TRBJ2-3, with 10 nucleotides matching TRBD1. The CDR3 has 18 amino acids. V lost 4 bases and J lost 1; bases outside the gene matches: 11. Germline V lookup: CDR1 SGHVS, CDR2 FQNEAQ. The CDR3 loop reads CASSYRDRGPGRTDTQYF. The DNA of the CDR3 is TGTGCCAGCAGCTACCGGGACAGGGGCCCGGGGCGCACAGATACGCAGTATTTT.

This clone was counted once. The same CDR3 arises from other DNA sequences in this sample as well. The CDR3 DNA sequence: TGCAGCGTTGAGGGGGGGACTGAAGCTTTCTTT. Protein sequence: CSVEGGTEAFF. The chain has TRBV29-1 and TRBJ1-1; tentative D call: TRBD1 (5 bases). Germline CDR1 reads SQVTM; CDR2 reads ANQGSEA. The CDR3 extends over 11 amino acids. V lost 3 bases and J 5 bases, leaving 7 bases between the germline ends.

V is TRBV2 and J is TRBJ1-5; D is uncertain. The CDR3 has 12 residues. The germline V gene encodes CDR1 SNHLY and CDR2 FYNNEI. V shed 3 bases and J shed 11 bases, with 11 bases lying between them. This CDR3 reads CASSEGTASQHF. The CDR3 coding sequence is TGTGCCAGCAGTGAGGGCACAGCGTCCCAGCATTTT. The variable domain in full, with the rest retrieved from reference TRBV2 and TRBJ1-5, is EPEVTQTPSHQVTQMGQEVILRCVPISNHLYFYWYRQILGQKVEFLVSFYNNEISEKSEIFDDQFSVERPDGSNFTLKIRSTKLEDSAMYFCASSEGTASQHFGDGTRLSIL.

The chain links TRBV3-1 (or the pseudogene TRBV3-2) to TRBJ1-3; D unresolved. V lost 1 base, J lost 0 bases, and 7 bases lay in between. This CDR3 comprises 15 residues. CDR1 is LGHDT and CDR2 is YNNKEL in the germline V gene (reference sequence). This CDR3 reads CASSQGPISGNTIYF. CDR3 DNA sequence: TGTGCCAGCAGCCAAGGTCCTATCTCTGGAAACACCATATATTTT.

The chain joins TRBV7-2 to TRBJ2-1, with 10 bases that match TRBD2. Trimming cost V 1 base and J 10 bases; bases outside gene matches: 7. This CDR3 spans 15 amino acids. Per the germline V gene, CDR1 is SGHTA and CDR2 is FQGNSA. CDR3 sequence (DNA): TGTGCCAGCAGCTTAGTGAGCGGGGGGGCCGCCGAGCAGTTCTTC. It is translated as CASSLVSGGAAEQFF.

CDR3 residues: CASTVTSGSYNEQFF. As DNA, the CDR3 is TGTGCCAGCACTGTGACTAGCGGGTCCTACAATGAGCAGTTCTTC. J is TRBJ2-1 and V is TRBV2; 10 nucleotides match TRBD2. After removal of 7 bases from V and 1 base from J, the junction contained 4 bases not matched to a gene. Per germline, CDR1 SNHLY and CDR2 FYNNEI. There are 15 residues in the CDR3.

This clone was detected only a few times. The rearrangement uses TRBV4-1 and TRBJ1-6; D is unclear. The germline gives CDR1 MGHRA, CDR2 YSYEKL. The CDR3 totals 15 residues. Trimming took 1 base from V and 8 from J, leaving 12 bases between them. Here the CDR3 reads CASSQGGLGYSPLHF. CDR3 nucleotides: TGCGCCAGCAGCCAAGGAGGGTTAGGCTATTCACCCCTCCACTTT.

The rearrangement uses TRBV10-3 and TRBJ2-1; 16 bases align to TRBD2. Germline V gene data show CDR1 as ENHRY and CDR2 as SYGVKD. CDR3 size: 19 residues. J lost 4 bases, V lost 4 bases, and 10 bases had no gene match. Written as DNA, the CDR3 is TGTGCCATCAGTGCAGACTCCGGGACTAGCGGGGGGGCTTACAATGAGCAGTTCTTC. It specifies CAISADSGTSGGAYNEQFF.

The rearrangement links TRBV5-8 to TRBJ2-3; no firm D call. Germline CDR1 and CDR2: SGHTS and YDEGEE. The CDR3 has 13 amino acids. Trimming took 1 base from V and 6 from J, leaving 9 bases between them. The CDR3 loop reads CASSLTPLDTQYF. As DNA, the CDR3 is TGTGCCAGCAGCTTGACTCCTTTGGATACGCAGTATTTT.

V is TRBV6-6 and J is TRBJ1-6; D gene ambiguous. The V end lost 5 bases, the J end lost 11 bases, and 10 bases lay between the germline ends. From germline, CDR1 is MNHNY and CDR2 SVGAGI (reference sequence). The CDR3 covers 12 residues. For the CDR3, the DNA is TGTGCCAGCAGTCCACCTCAAACACCCCTCCACTTT. As protein: CASSPPQTPLHF.

This clone showed up just once. The chain employs TRBV24-1 and TRBJ1-5, with D unresolved. Germline V gene data show CDR1 as KGHDR and CDR2 as SFDVKD. This CDR3 has 14 amino acids. V was trimmed by 7 bases and J by 3 bases, leaving 12 bases between them. CDR3 protein: CATRSGDPNQPQHF. For the CDR3, the DNA is TGTGCCACCAGAAGTGGAGACCCCAATCAGCCCCAGCATTTT.

This chain uses TRBV11-1 with TRBJ2-2, with 9 bases identical to TRBD1. The CDR3 contains 15 residues. The ends lost 4 bases at V and 3 bases at J; junction bases unmatched: 3. Germline V gene lookup returns CDR1 SGHAT and CDR2 FQDESV (reference sequence). CDR3 protein: CASSYRDRDTGELFF. Here the CDR3 DNA reads TGTGCCAGCAGCTATCGGGACAGGGACACCGGGGAGCTGTTTTTT.

V gene TRBV5-1 combines with J gene TRBJ2-5, with D tentatively TRBD1 or TRBD2 (5 bases each). The germline gives CDR1 SGHRS, CDR2 YFSETQ. The CDR3 loop spans 16 amino acids. Trimming cost V 0 bases and J 3 bases, with 15 bases left between them. In nucleotides, the CDR3 is TGCGCCAGCAGCTTGGACGTGAGGGGTTGGGAAGAGACCCAGTACTTC. It translates to CASSLDVRGWEETQYF.

The rearrangement uses TRBV2 and TRBJ1-3; TRBD1 matches at 9 bases. CDR1 is SNHLY and CDR2 is FYNNEI in the germline V gene. J was trimmed by 0 bases and V by 7 bases; bases with no gene match: 1. CDR3 length: 14 residues. The CDR3: CASKGQGSGNTIYF. For the CDR3, the DNA is TGTGCCAGCAAGGGACAGGGCTCTGGAAACACCATATATTTT.

V and J are TRBV19 and TRBJ1-1; D might be TRBD1 (5 bases). The CDR3 has 14 amino acids. Trimming shortened V by 0 bases and J by 1 base, and 6 bases separated the two germline ends. Germline CDR1 LNHDA, CDR2 SQIVND (reference sequence). For the CDR3, the DNA is TGTGCCAGTAGTATAGATACAGGGAACACTGAAGCTTTCTTT. It specifies CASSIDTGNTEAFF.

The rearrangement uses TRBV2 and TRBJ2-1; 7 nucleotides align to TRBD2. The CDR3 has 16 amino acids. With 8 bases clipped from V and 7 bases from J, the junction kept 17 bases outside the gene matches. From germline, CDR1 is SNHLY and CDR2 FYNNEI. CDR3 bases: TGTGCCAGCTTAAAACCAGGACTAGGGTTTGTTAATGAGCAGTTCTTC. This translates into CASLKPGLGFVNEQFF.

The chain is built from TRBV6-5 and TRBJ1-1; D unresolved. The V gene lost 6 bases and the J gene lost 0 bases, with 5 bases spanning the gap. Germline lookup yields CDR1 MNHEY and CDR2 SVGAGI. The CDR3 sequence is 12 residues long. CDR3 loop: CASRQMNTEAFF. Written as DNA, the CDR3 is TGTGCCAGCAGACAGATGAACACTGAAGCTTTCTTT.